The 6 T cell receptor beta chains below were found in one sample sequenced in a study of regulatory T cells in long-lasting Graves disease. CDR3 regions were amplified by Arm-PCR using iRepertoire HTBI primers to build TCR beta libraries. In TCRdb, the multiplex PCR reads were re-called with MiXCR into one record per CDR3 protein. Of under 450,000 distinct CDR3 sequences in the sample, 15% to 20% were seen once. Time point given: newly diagnosed GD, antithyroid drugs for less than 3 months. Construction of the TCR library relied on RNA isolated from PBMCs. This sample also appeared in a second study, on T cells in Graves' hyperthyroidism and ophthalmopathy.

The sequences come from peripheral blood mononuclear cells (PBMCs), collected at new diagnosis, from a patient treated with antithyroid drugs. These receptors were taken from a woman younger than 35 with Graves disease.

In this sample, this clonotype turned up a few times. An end of the junction differs from the germline gene, which may be a read error. The gene calls are TRBV5-1 and TRBJ2-7; 8 bases line up with TRBD2. CDR3 length: 13 residues. Germline CDR1 and CDR2: SGHRS and YFSETQ. The CDR3 reads CASAGGTSHEQYF. In nucleotides, the CDR3 is TGCGCCAGCGCGGGGGGCACCTCCCACGAGCAGTACTTC.

In this sample, this clonotype turned up many times. V and J are TRBV6-1 and TRBJ2-1; no firm D call. This CDR3 is built from 15 residues. Germline values: CDR1 MNHNS, CDR2 SASEGT. The V gene lost 2 bases and the J gene lost 0 bases, with 8 bases spanning the gap. CDR3 DNA: TGTGCCAGCAGTGAACTATTAAACTCCTACAATGAGCAGTTCTTC. This translates into CASSELLNSYNEQFF.

This clonotype was seen at least ten times. This chain connects TRBV3-1 to TRBJ2-6, with 9 nucleotides matching TRBD2. Unmatched junction bases numbered 7, after V lost 4 bases and J lost 0 bases. There are 18 residues in the CDR3. Germline CDR1 LGHDT, CDR2 YNNKEL (reference sequence). CDR3: CASSPGLALYSGANVLTF. In nucleotides, the CDR3 is TGTGCCAGCAGCCCAGGACTAGCGCTTTACTCTGGGGCCAACGTCCTGACTTTC. Complete variable domain (other parts from reference TRBV3-1 and TRBJ2-6): DTAVSQTPKYLVTQMGNDKSIKCEQNLGHDTMYWYKQDSKKFLKIMFSYNNKELIINETVPNRFSPKSPDKAHLNLHINSLELGDSAVYFCASSPGLALYSGANVLTFGAGSRLTVL.

The chain employs TRBV20-1 and TRBJ2-2; maybe TRBD2 (6 bases). The V end lost 0 bases, the J end lost 6 bases, and 17 bases lay between the germline ends. The CDR3 has 16 amino acids. Germline V lookup: CDR1 DFQATT, CDR2 SNEGSKA (reference sequence). CDR3 region: CSARDRDSLEAGELFF. CDR3 nucleotide sequence: TGCAGTGCTAGAGATCGGGACTCTCTGGAAGCCGGGGAGCTGTTTTTT.

The chain is built from TRBV3-1 and TRBJ2-2, with TRBD2 identical over 8 bases. This CDR3 is 14 amino acids long. Trimming at V came to 7 bases and at J to 1 base, leaving 2 bases not matched to a gene. The germline gives CDR1 LGHDT, CDR2 YNNKEL (reference sequence). The CDR3 here is CASIGRGNTGELFF. In DNA form, the CDR3 reads TGTGCCAGCATCGGGAGGGGGAACACCGGGGAGCTGTTTTTT.

This clonotype has ten or more counts. The chain joins TRBV30 to TRBJ1-2, with 8 bases aligning to TRBD1. Germline trimming cut 4 bases from V and 8 bases from J; bases unmatched to any gene: 15. Germline values: CDR1 GTSNPN, CDR2 SVGIG (reference sequence). The CDR3 contains 15 residues. CDR3 amino acids: CAWTPLGQALLGYTF. DNA for the CDR3: TGTGCCTGGACTCCCCTGGGACAGGCCCTGCTGGGCTACACCTTC.